This T cell receptor (beta chain) was retrieved from a study of blood T cell repertoires in COVID-19 (dated by TCRdb to the early 2020s). About the investigation overall: The collaborator samples originated in the United States, Italy and Spain and spanned the acute and convalescent phases of COVID-19. Samples came from the ongoing ImmuneRACE study (first 160 participants) plus 1,254 subjects from 6 global collaborators. Subjects who had been exposed to COVID-19, were actively infected with it, or had recovered from it provided the deeply sampled blood TCRbeta repertoires that made up the dataset. Sample metadata almost always included a de-identified subject ID, COVID-19 status, age in years and sex. Where available, HLA class I and class II types were taken from metadata supplied by the sample provider and were not determined by assay-based typing. The repertoires were released in a freely available public database intended as a resource for research on the immune response to SARS-CoV-2. The prospective study material was composed of cDNA or gDNA derived from T cells, B-cell-depleted T cells, or PBMCs.

From the cysteine through the phenylalanine, the CDR3 covers 14 amino acids. Solely the CDR3 DNA is kept, with 42 bases framed from the first base. The germline V gene sets CDR1 to MNHEY and CDR2 to SVGAGI. The junction shows trimming of 4 bases on V and 6 bases on J, and the gene matches do not reach 5 bases of it. Results the study describes overall, beyond this receptor: The quantity of clinical and demographic metadata differed by source and by participant and was supplied without curation.

TCRbeta CDR3 regions were amplified from genomic DNA by means of the immunoSEQ Assay, a bias-controlled multiplex PCR. The source study handled its data this way. Nucleated cell counts per sample were estimated from amplification of reference gene primers within the assay. Sequence reads were collapsed and filtered to measure the absolute abundance of every unique TCRbeta CDR3 rearrangement. Productive Simpson clonality was computed per sample as the square root of Simpson's diversity index over productive rearrangements. The table comes from immuneACCESS by way of TCRdb, which keeps in-frame sequences with V and J called. Part of the clones is missing from these tables; in studies checked, under half for an unresolved V gene and the rest for unknown reasons. That table furnishes V, J and clone size, whereas the DNA furnished D and trimming. Recorded for this sample are 25,000 or so clones; around 83% of them occurred a single time. The ten most abundant clones make up around two thirds of the sample.

Remarks on this clone: What antigen it recognizes has not been identified. Nothing much larger sits one base from this clone, and base qualities are not available.

Collaborating institutions collected whole blood in K2EDTA tubes following their own protocols. For TCRbeta analysis, collaborators shipped samples as frozen whole blood, isolated PBMCs, or DNA extracted from either of those sample types. This TCR was sampled from a man aged 65 to 85 with acute or convalescent COVID-19. The chain is assembled from TRBV6-5 and TRBJ2-3, with 9 middle bases fitting TRBD1. Sequences were obtained from peripheral blood. The CDR3 sequence is CASSFGTGRDTQYF. The DNA reads as follows: TGTGCCAGCAGTTTTGGGACAGGGAGGGATACGCAGTATTTT.